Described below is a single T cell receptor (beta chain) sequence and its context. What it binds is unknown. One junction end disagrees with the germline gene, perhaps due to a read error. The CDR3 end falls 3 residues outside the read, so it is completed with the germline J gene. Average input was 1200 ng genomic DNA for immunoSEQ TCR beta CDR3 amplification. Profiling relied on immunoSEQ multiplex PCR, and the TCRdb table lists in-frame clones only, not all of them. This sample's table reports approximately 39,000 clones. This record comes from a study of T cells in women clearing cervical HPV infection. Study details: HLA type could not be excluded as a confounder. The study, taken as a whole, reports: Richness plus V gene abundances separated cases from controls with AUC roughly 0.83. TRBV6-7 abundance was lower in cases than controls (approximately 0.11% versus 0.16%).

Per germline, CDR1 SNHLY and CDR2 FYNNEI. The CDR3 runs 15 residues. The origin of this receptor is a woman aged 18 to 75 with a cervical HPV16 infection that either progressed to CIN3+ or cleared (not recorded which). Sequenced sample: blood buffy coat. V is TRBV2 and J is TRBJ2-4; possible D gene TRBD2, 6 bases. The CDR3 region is CASNERRGAKNIQYF. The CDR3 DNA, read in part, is TGTGCCAGCAATGAACGGAGGGGAGCCAAAAACATT.